One sample yielded the 29 T cell receptor beta chains listed below, sequenced in a study of blood T cell repertoires in COVID-19. Libraries were prepared by immunoSEQ multiplex PCR; TCRdb keeps only in-frame clonotypes and omits some of them. The profile covers about 370,000 clones, with 70% to 90% appearing a single time and around 3% taken by the ten largest. The sample taken for sequencing was peripheral blood. The receptors come from a woman in her twenties or thirties with COVID-19, enrolled during active disease.

This rearrangement joins TRBV28 to TRBJ1-2, with D unclear. Trimming left V 7 bases short and J 2 bases short, with 14 bases between. Looked up from germline, CDR1 is MDHEN and CDR2 is SYDVKM. This CDR3 is built from 14 residues. CDR3 sequence reads: CASTRGAGNYGYTF. The DNA for the CDR3 is TGTGCCAGCACGCGGGGTGCGGGAAACTATGGCTACACCTTC.

The gene calls are TRBV18 and TRBJ2-1; D may be TRBD2 (5 bases). The V gene's germline CDR1 is KGHSH and CDR2 LQKENI. With 2 bases removed from V and 8 bases from J, the gap between germline ends came to 7 bases. This CDR3 comprises 12 residues. CDR3 region: CASSPSGDEQFF. CDR3 sequence (DNA): TGTGCCAGCTCACCATCCGGGGATGAGCAGTTCTTC.

There are a few counts of this clone. The CDR3: CSASRENTEAFF. The CDR3 DNA sequence: TGCAGTGCTAGTCGGGAGAACACTGAAGCTTTCTTT. V is TRBV20-1 and J is TRBJ1-1; no firm D call. Germline CDR1 is DFQATT and CDR2 is SNEGSKA (reference sequence). V lost 3 bases to trimming and J lost 1 base, with 6 bases between them. CDR3 length: 12 amino acids.

V usage is TRBV7-2 and J usage is TRBJ1-2; possibly TRBD1 for D (5 bases). CDR3 length: 14 residues. Trimming stripped 3 bases from V and 4 bases from J, with 12 bases between. From germline, CDR1 is SGHTA and CDR2 FQGNSA. The CDR3 region is CASSLTTGRYGYTF. As DNA, the CDR3 is TGTGCCAGCAGCTTGACAACAGGTCGCTATGGCTACACCTTC.

V and J are TRBV24-1 and TRBJ1-5; D unresolved. Per the germline V gene, CDR1 is KGHDR and CDR2 is SFDVKD. CDR3 length: 14 amino acids. Trimming took off 9 bases at V and 0 bases at J, with 11 bases between the two ends. CDR3 bases: TGTGCCACCGGAACGGGGAATAGCAATCAGCCCCAGCATTTT. It is translated as CATGTGNSNQPQHF.

The J gene is TRBJ2-7, the V gene TRBV3-1 (or the pseudogene TRBV3-2); 7 bases line up with TRBD1. The V gene's germline CDR1 is LGHDT and CDR2 YNNKEL (reference sequence). After removal of 0 bases from V and 5 bases from J, the junction contained 7 bases not matched to a gene. The CDR3 runs to 15 residues. The CDR3 coding sequence is TGTGCCAGCAGCCAAGATAGTACAGGGGCCCACGAGCAGTACTTC. Its translation: CASSQDSTGAHEQYF.

J is TRBJ1-5 and V is TRBV27; D gene ambiguous. V was pared by 2 bases and J by 2 bases, with 10 bases between. This CDR3 has 15 residues. Germline values: CDR1 MNHEY, CDR2 SMNVEV (reference sequence). CDR3 coding DNA: TGTGCCAGCAGTTTAGTTTATTCGGGCAATCAGCCCCAGCATTTT. Translated: CASSLVYSGNQPQHF.

This chain connects TRBV18 to TRBJ2-5, with D perhaps TRBD1 (5 bases). V lost 2 bases and J 1 base, leaving 8 bases between the germline ends. Germline values: CDR1 KGHSH, CDR2 LQKENI. CDR3 length: 14 residues. CDR3 nucleotides: TGTGCCAGCTCACCAGGGGCAGCCCAAGAGACCCAGTACTTC. Its translation: CASSPGAAQETQYF.

This clone was observed once. The rearrangement uses TRBV25-1 and TRBJ1-2, with 7 positions matching TRBD1. Germline trimming cut 6 bases from V and 5 bases from J; bases unmatched to any gene: 9. Germline V gene data show CDR1 as MGHDK and CDR2 as SYGVNS. The CDR3 has 14 residues. As DNA, the CDR3 is TGTGCCAGCAGCGCCTCGGACAGGATATATGGCTACACCTTC. Its protein is CASSASDRIYGYTF.

The V gene is TRBV27, the J gene TRBJ1-4; 7 nucleotides align to TRBD1. The CDR3 runs 15 residues. Germline-derived CDR1 and CDR2 are MNHEY and SMNVEV (reference sequence). With 2 bases clipped from V and 5 bases from J, the junction kept 5 bases outside the gene matches. In nucleotides, the CDR3 is TGTGCCAGCAGTTTAAAGGGACAGCCGAATGAAAAACTGTTTTTT. Encoded protein: CASSLKGQPNEKLFF.

The chain couples TRBV7-2 to TRBJ2-3, with D possibly matching TRBD1 (5 bases). The V end lost 3 bases, the J end lost 3 bases, and 7 bases lay between the germline ends. CDR3 size: 13 residues. The germline gives CDR1 SGHTA, CDR2 FQGNSA. In nucleotides, the CDR3 is TGTGCCAGCAGCTTCCAGGGAACAGATACGCAGTATTTT. Translating gives CASSFQGTDTQYF. The variable domain in full, completed from reference TRBV7-2 and TRBJ2-3, reads GAGVSQSPSNKVTEKGKDVELRCDPISGHTALYWYRQSLGQGLEFLIYFQGNSAPDKSGLPSDRFSAERTGGSVSTLTIQRTQQEDSAVYLCASSFQGTDTQYFGPGTRLTVL.

V gene TRBV7-2 combines with J gene TRBJ2-7; possible D gene TRBD2, 7 bases. Germline-derived CDR1 and CDR2 are SGHTA and FQGNSA. V was shortened by 4 bases and J by 2 bases, with 15 bases between the two germline ends. There are 15 residues in the CDR3. The DNA of the CDR3 is TGTGCCAGCAGCTATTTAGGGGGGGCCCCCTACGAGCAGTACTTC. Translation gives CASSYLGGAPYEQYF. The full variable domain, rest sourced from reference TRBV7-2 and TRBJ2-7, is GAGVSQSPSNKVTEKGKDVELRCDPISGHTALYWYRQSLGQGLEFLIYFQGNSAPDKSGLPSDRFSAERTGGSVSTLTIQRTQQEDSAVYLCASSYLGGAPYEQYFGPGTRLTVT.

In this sample, this clone turned up a few times. The CDR3 nucleotides read TGTGCCAGCAGTACCGGTGGTGGCTACACCTTC. It codes for CASSTGGGYTF. V gene TRBV2 combines with J gene TRBJ1-2, with D uncertain. The V gene's germline CDR1 is SNHLY and CDR2 FYNNEI. The CDR3 is 11 amino acids. V dropped 5 bases and J dropped 7 bases, with 8 bases sitting between them.

The CDR3 region is CASSQTGGSYEQYF. CDR3 in DNA: TGTGCCAGCTCCCAGACGGGGGGTTCTTACGAGCAGTACTTC. The chain is built from TRBV7-2 and TRBJ2-7; 7 nucleotides match TRBD2. This CDR3 is built from 14 residues. From germline, CDR1 is SGHTA and CDR2 FQGNSA. J gave up 4 bases and V 8 bases, and 11 bases lay outside the gene matches.

The count of this clone is one. This sequence joins TRBV13 and TRBJ2-3; 7 bases agree with TRBD1. The CDR3 loop spans 14 amino acids. V lost 5 bases and J lost 1; bases outside the gene matches: 3. The germline CDR1 and CDR2 sequences are PRHDT and FYEKMQ (reference sequence). The CDR3 DNA follows: TGTGCCAGCAGCGACGACAGGGGCACAGATACGCAGTATTTT. Residues: CASSDDRGTDTQYF.

V and J are TRBV9 and TRBJ2-1; weak D call: TRBD1 (5 bases). Germline CDR1 reads SGDLS; CDR2 reads YYNGEE. V lost 1 base to trimming and J lost 8 bases, with 10 bases between them. The CDR3 is made up of 13 amino acids. The CDR3 coding sequence is TGTGCCAGCAGCGTATGGCAGGGCGATGAGCAGTTCTTC. Its translation: CASSVWQGDEQFF.

This clone appeared a few times. The chain links TRBV9 to TRBJ1-6, with D hard to call. The CDR3 runs to 13 residues. The germline V gene encodes CDR1 SGDLS and CDR2 YYNGEE. V was pared by 3 bases and J by 4 bases, with 5 bases between. The CDR3 bases are TGTGCCAGCAGCGCCCAGTATAATTCACCCCTCCACTTT. Its protein is CASSAQYNSPLHF.

V and J are TRBV11-2 and TRBJ2-7; possible D gene TRBD1, 5 bases. The CDR3 has 15 residues. From germline, CDR1 is SGHAT and CDR2 FQNNGV. The V and J ends lost 5 bases and 0 bases respectively, with 14 bases between them. The CDR3, as DNA: TGTGCCAGCAGCCCCGTGACAGTGAACTCCTACGAGCAGTACTTC. Translation: CASSPVTVNSYEQYF.

The chain recombines TRBV5-1 with TRBJ2-7, with D possibly matching TRBD1 (6 bases). Germline V gene sequence: CDR1 SGHRS, CDR2 YFSETQ. The CDR3 has 15 residues. V lost 4 bases and J 4 bases, leaving 18 bases between the germline ends. The DNA for the CDR3 is TGCGCCAGCAGCGAACACTCGACAGGATCATACGAGCAGTACGTC. As protein: CASSEHSTGSYEQYV.

The chain employs TRBV5-1 and TRBJ1-1; no clear D. Germline CDR1 SGHRS, CDR2 YFSETQ. V lost 4 bases, J lost 5 bases, and 15 bases lay in between. This CDR3 contains 14 residues. CDR3 sequence: CASSPDGRGTEAFF. The CDR3 DNA is TGCGCCAGCAGCCCTGATGGACGCGGGACTGAAGCTTTCTTT.

V usage is TRBV6-5 and J usage is TRBJ2-2; 10 positions agree with TRBD2. Germline trimming cut 5 bases from V and 6 bases from J; bases unmatched to any gene: 6. Germline V gene sequence: CDR1 MNHEY, CDR2 SVGAGI. The CDR3 totals 15 residues. CDR3 DNA: TGTGCCAGCAGTAGTAGCGGGAGGAGCGCCGGGGAGCTGTTTTTT. Translation gives CASSSSGRSAGELFF.

The genes are TRBV27 and TRBJ2-3, with D unclear. From germline, CDR1 is MNHEY and CDR2 SMNVEV (reference sequence). CDR3 length: 14 residues. Between the trimmed V and J ends, which lost 2 bases and 6 bases, there was a span of 12 bases. Here the CDR3 DNA reads TGTGCCAGCAGTTTAGTGCCCGTCCGGGATACGCAGTATTTT. Encoded protein: CASSLVPVRDTQYF.

This chain links TRBV30 with TRBJ1-4, with TRBD1 as a possible D gene (6 bases). Trimming removed 0 bases at V and 7 bases at J, with 15 bases between. The CDR3 consists of 15 residues. In germline, CDR1 is GTSNPN, CDR2 SVGIG (reference sequence). The CDR3 sequence is CAWSVRGGPGEKLFF. CDR3 DNA: TGTGCCTGGAGTGTACGGGGGGGGCCGGGTGAAAAACTGTTTTTT.

This clone appeared a single time. V gene TRBV9 combines with J gene TRBJ2-5, with D tentatively TRBD2 (6 bases). Trimming shortened V by 5 bases and J by 9 bases, and 23 bases separated the two germline ends. The length of the CDR3 is 15 residues. Germline assignment: CDR1 SGDLS and CDR2 YYNGEE. CDR3 protein: CASSPSVAYPGAQYF. The CDR3 bases are TGTGCCAGCAGTCCTTCGGTAGCGTACCCGGGGGCCCAGTACTTC.

This chain links TRBV9 with TRBJ1-4; D gene ambiguous. V was clipped by 2 bases and J by 4 bases, with 12 bases between them. The germline CDR1 and CDR2 sequences are SGDLS and YYNGEE. The CDR3 is 15 amino acids. The CDR3 here is CASSVSPSFNEKLFF. The CDR3 DNA sequence: TGTGCCAGCAGCGTTAGCCCTTCGTTTAATGAAAAACTGTTTTTT.

The sample holds a few counts of this clone. The rearrangement links TRBV5-1 to TRBJ1-5; D gene ambiguous. CDR3 length: 12 amino acids. CDR1 is SGHRS, CDR2 YFSETQ, per germline. V lost 5 bases to trimming and J lost 6 bases, with 9 bases between them. CDR3 amino acids: CASRPYGQPQHF. Here the CDR3 DNA reads TGCGCCAGCAGGCCGTACGGTCAGCCCCAGCATTTT.

The genes are TRBV10-3 and TRBJ2-1; TRBD2 matches at 11 bases. The junction had 11 bases not matched to a gene; V was cut back by 5 bases and J by 8 bases. CDR3 size: 16 residues. Germline assignment: CDR1 ENHRY and CDR2 SYGVKD. The CDR3 bases are TGTGCCATCAGTCCTACTAGCGGGGGCCGTTTCTATGAGCAGTTCTTC. This codes for CAISPTSGGRFYEQFF.

This clone occurred once. The V call is TRBV27, the J call TRBJ2-7, with 9 positions matching TRBD2. The V and J ends lost 8 bases and 3 bases, in that order; junction bases with no gene match: 11. This CDR3 is 15 amino acids long. Germline V CDR1 and CDR2: MNHEY, SMNVEV (reference sequence). CDR3 region: CASGPLAGFFYEQYV. CDR3 in DNA: TGTGCCAGCGGTCCCCTAGCGGGGTTTTTCTACGAGCAGTACGTC.

The CDR3 sequence: CASSLAGAGGTYNEQFF. As DNA, the CDR3 is TGTGCCAGCAGCTTAGCCGGAGCGGGAGGGACCTACAATGAGCAGTTCTTC. This chain links TRBV7-2 with TRBJ2-1; 10 bases are shared with TRBD2. Germline V gives CDR1 SGHTA, CDR2 FQGNSA. There are 17 residues in the CDR3. Germline trimming cut 0 bases from V and 2 bases from J; bases unmatched to any gene: 4. The whole variable domain, filled in from reference TRBV7-2 and TRBJ2-1, reads GAGVSQSPSNKVTEKGKDVELRCDPISGHTALYWYRQSLGQGLEFLIYFQGNSAPDKSGLPSDRFSAERTGGSVSTLTIQRTQQEDSAVYLCASSLAGAGGTYNEQFFGPGTRLTVL.